This TCR beta chain appears in the sequencing data of a study of blood T cell repertoires in COVID-19. Study summary: Sites across the United States, Italy and Spain contributed samples from acute and convalescent COVID-19. PBMCs, B-cell-depleted T cells, or T cells were the source of the cDNA or gDNA that made up the material.

Patients at the Seattle site were enrolled during active infection and followed longitudinally. The CDR3 covers 14 residues. Germline V lookup: CDR1 SGDLS, CDR2 YYNGEE. V was clipped by 7 bases and J by 0 bases, with 13 bases between them. In the original processing: How many nucleated cells were present was estimated from reference gene primer amplification. The data were produced by immunoSEQ multiplex PCR, yet TCRdb's version contains in-frame clones alone and is incomplete. V and J calls and clone size come straight from that table; D and trimming were deduced from the DNA. The sample consists of roughly 110,000 clones, 75% to 90% of them appearing once.

This receptor was taken from a woman aged 60-70 years with COVID-19, enrolled during active disease. The chain carries TRBV9 and TRBJ1-1; a possible D gene is TRBD1 (5 bases). The sequenced sample consisted of peripheral blood. This chain's CDR3 is CASGRQPMNTEAFF. The DNA of the CDR3 is TGTGCCAGCGGACGACAGCCAATGAACACTGAAGCTTTCTTT.